Below, 21 T cell receptor beta chains from the same sample are listed, as sequenced in a study of blood T cell repertoires in COVID-19. Some clones are missing from TCRdb's copy, which holds only in-frame ones; the method was immunoSEQ multiplex PCR. The sample comprises 200,000 to 300,000 clones, approximately 86% of which are singletons, and 8.5% to 10% rests with the top ten. Sequencing input: peripheral blood. Receptor source: a man in his forties or fifties who had recovered from COVID-19.

The table lists this clone with a few counts. The chain recombines TRBV6-2 or TRBV6-3 with TRBJ2-7, with 7 bases aligning to TRBD2. The V segment lost 5 bases and the J segment 2 bases; nucleotides outside the gene matches: 6. The length of the CDR3 is 14 residues. Germline values: CDR1 MNHEY, CDR2 SVGEGT. CDR3 DNA: TGTGCCAGCAGTGACGGGGGGACCCCCTACGAGCAGTACTTC. Translated: CASSDGGTPYEQYF.

Comment on this clone: Other DNA sequences in this sample translate to the same CDR3. The genes are TRBV29-1 and TRBJ2-3; 8 bases match TRBD1. This CDR3 has 12 amino acids. The germline gives CDR1 SQVTM, CDR2 ANQGSEA. The V and J ends lost 7 bases and 1 base, in that order; junction bases with no gene match: 1. The CDR3 DNA reads as TGCAGCGCAGGGGGCGGCACAGATACGCAGTATTTT. Translating it yields CSAGGGTDTQYF.

V and J are TRBV7-2 and TRBJ1-5; 8 bases are shared with TRBD1. The junction had 7 bases not matched to a gene; V was cut back by 5 bases and J by 1 base. CDR1 is SGHTA, CDR2 FQGNSA, per germline. The CDR3 spans 16 residues. The CDR3 DNA is TGTGCCAGCAGCCCCGGACAGGGATCGAGCAATCAGCCCCAGCATTTT. Translated, it gives CASSPGQGSSNQPQHF.

This clone was counted a single time. V usage is TRBV5-1 and J usage is TRBJ2-7, with TRBD1 identical over 10 bases. V dropped 4 bases and J dropped 0; count of bases not matched to a gene: 7. Germline CDR1 is SGHRS and CDR2 is YFSETQ. The CDR3 loop spans 16 amino acids. The CDR3: CASSQGTGVFSYEQYF. For the CDR3, the DNA is TGCGCCAGCAGCCAGGGGACAGGGGTTTTCTCCTACGAGCAGTACTTC.

V usage is TRBV7-6 and J usage is TRBJ1-4; TRBD1 matches at 11 bases. The CDR3 is 14 residues long. The germline V gene encodes CDR1 SGHVS and CDR2 FNYEAQ. V gave up 5 bases and J gave up 7 bases; unmatched junction bases: 3. The CDR3 DNA reads as TGTGCCAGCAGCGCGGACAGGGGGCCTGAAAAACTGTTTTTT. It encodes CASSADRGPEKLFF.

This clone has only a few counts. The rearrangement uses TRBV19 and TRBJ1-2; D call uncertain. CDR3 length: 15 amino acids. Trimming took 1 base from V and 8 from J, leaving 17 bases between them. Germline V gene lookup returns CDR1 LNHDA and CDR2 SQIVND (reference sequence). CDR3 loop: CASSIGGVGARGYTF. DNA for the CDR3: TGTGCCAGTAGTATAGGAGGTGTCGGAGCTAGGGGCTACACCTTC.

The CDR3 sequence: CASSLQQGAYEQYF. The CDR3 nucleotides read TGTGCCAGCAGTTTACAGCAGGGGGCCTACGAGCAGTACTTC. The chain is built from TRBV27 and TRBJ2-7, with TRBD1 matching over 7 bases. CDR3 length: 14 residues. V shed 2 bases, J shed 2 bases, and the junction held 3 bases outside the gene matches. Germline CDR1 is MNHEY and CDR2 is SMNVEV (reference sequence).

This clone was detected a few times. V usage is TRBV7-2 and J usage is TRBJ2-1, with 13 bases lining up with TRBD2. Germline V gene data show CDR1 as SGHTA and CDR2 as FQGNSA. V shed 5 bases, J shed 4 bases, and the junction held 11 bases outside the gene matches. The CDR3 spans 18 residues. The CDR3 region has the DNA TGTGCCAGCAGCCCGGGACTAGCGGGACAATTCTATTACAATGAGCAGTTCTTC. Encoded protein: CASSPGLAGQFYYNEQFF.

CDR3: CASSIRINQPQHF. The DNA of the CDR3 is TGTGCCAGCAGTATTAGAATCAATCAGCCCCAGCATTTT. The V and J genes are TRBV27 and TRBJ1-5, with no clear D. The CDR3 loop spans 13 amino acids. V lost 5 bases and J 3 bases, leaving 8 bases between the germline ends. Germline V gene sequence: CDR1 MNHEY, CDR2 SMNVEV (reference sequence).

The chain employs TRBV6-6 and TRBJ1-2; D remains ambiguous. From germline, CDR1 is MNHNY and CDR2 SVGAGI (reference sequence). The CDR3 contains 14 residues. V was trimmed by 5 bases and J by 4 bases, leaving 14 bases between them. In DNA form, the CDR3 reads TGTGCCAGCAGTCCCCCCACTTTAAGCTATGGCTACACCTTC. Residues: CASSPPTLSYGYTF.

The chain has TRBV5-6 and TRBJ2-3; possibly TRBD1 for D (6 bases). V was trimmed by 0 bases and J by 1 base, leaving 9 bases between them. Germline V lookup: CDR1 SGHDT, CDR2 YYEEEE. This CDR3 region has 15 residues. The CDR3, as DNA: TGTGCCAGCAGCTTGGGGGACACCCGCACAGATACGCAGTATTTT. Its translation is CASSLGDTRTDTQYF.

This clone was seen only once. The chain has TRBV6-5 and TRBJ1-1; no clear D gene. V was clipped by 6 bases and J by 2 bases, with 7 bases between them. Germline loops: CDR1 MNHEY, CDR2 SVGAGI. The CDR3 has 12 residues. CDR3 region: CASSRVNTEAFF. The CDR3 bases are TGTGCCAGCAGCCGAGTCAACACTGAAGCTTTCTTT.

The rearrangement links TRBV9 to TRBJ1-2; no definite D call. CDR3 length: 16 amino acids. From germline, CDR1 is SGDLS and CDR2 YYNGEE. V gave up 0 bases and J gave up 1 base, with 13 bases separating them. Written as DNA, the CDR3 is TGTGCCAGCAGCGTAGGGGCATCTCCCCTTAACTATGGCTACACCTTC. Protein: CASSVGASPLNYGYTF.

The chain combines TRBV5-4 with TRBJ2-3; 7 bases match TRBD2. This CDR3 has 16 amino acids. Germline loops: CDR1 SGHNT, CDR2 YYREEE (reference sequence). V gave up 1 base and J gave up 2 bases; unmatched junction bases: 7. DNA for the CDR3: TGTGCCAGCAGCTTGATTGGGCGGGGGTACACAGATACGCAGTATTTT. Protein product: CASSLIGRGYTDTQYF. Together with reference TRBV5-4 and TRBJ2-3, the CDR3 gives the full variable domain: ETGVTQSPTHLIKTRGQQVTLRCSSQSGHNTVSWYQQALGQGPQFIFQYYREEENGRGNFPPRFSGLQFPNYSSELNVNALELDDSALYLCASSLIGRGYTDTQYFGPGTRLTVL.

The J gene is TRBJ1-6, the V gene TRBV28, with TRBD1 identical over 7 bases. V lost 6 bases and J lost 9; bases outside the gene matches: 11. From germline, CDR1 is MDHEN and CDR2 SYDVKM. CDR3 length: 15 residues. The CDR3 is CASRLDGTVGSPLHF. The CDR3 nucleotides read TGTGCCAGCAGACTAGACGGGACAGTTGGTTCACCCCTCCACTTT.

The table lists this clone with a few counts. The V and J genes are TRBV5-8 and TRBJ1-5; unclear D gene. Trimming took 4 bases from V and 5 from J, leaving 16 bases between them. This CDR3 has 15 amino acids. The germline V gene encodes CDR1 SGHTS and CDR2 YDEGEE. CDR3 protein: CASSEGRREDQPQHF. The CDR3 nucleotides read TGTGCCAGCAGCGAAGGCCGGAGGGAGGATCAGCCCCAGCATTTT.

The chain joins TRBV7-2 to TRBJ2-3, with 12 bases matching TRBD2. V shed 2 bases, J shed 2 bases, and the junction held 8 bases outside the gene matches. Germline CDR1 is SGHTA and CDR2 is FQGNSA. The CDR3 extends over 18 amino acids. The CDR3 nucleotides read TGTGCCAGCAGCTTATACCGACTAGCGGGGGTGTTCACAGATACGCAGTATTTT. This gives the protein CASSLYRLAGVFTDTQYF.

The rearrangement joins TRBV2 to TRBJ2-5, with TRBD1 as a possible D gene (5 bases). This CDR3 is 12 amino acids long. The V gene lost 8 bases and the J gene lost 2 bases, with 9 bases spanning the gap. In germline, CDR1 is SNHLY, CDR2 FYNNEI. CDR3 region: CASWGAQETQYF. CDR3 DNA sequence: TGTGCCAGCTGGGGCGCACAAGAGACCCAGTACTTC.

This clone occurred once. V is TRBV3-1 (or the pseudogene TRBV3-2) and J is TRBJ2-1; D is uncertain. The CDR3 contains 16 residues. Trimming cost V 4 bases and J 9 bases, with 22 bases left between them. The germline V gene encodes CDR1 LGHDT and CDR2 YNNKEL (reference sequence). In DNA, the CDR3 is TGTGCCAGCAGCCCCATCGACCCCTTTTTGCGAGGTGAGCAGTTCTTC. Its translation: CASSPIDPFLRGEQFF.

This clone was recorded once. V usage is TRBV5-1 and J usage is TRBJ2-1; weak D call: TRBD2 (7 bases). The CDR3 totals 14 residues. V dropped 1 base and J dropped 7 bases, with 12 bases sitting between them. Germline assignment: CDR1 SGHRS and CDR2 YFSETQ. The CDR3 nucleotides read TGCGCCAGCAGCTTGATCGGGGGGCCAAATGAGCAGTTCTTC. This codes for CASSLIGGPNEQFF.

This clone showed up just once. V is TRBV6-1 and J is TRBJ1-6; D perhaps matches TRBD1 (6 bases). Germline V gene data show CDR1 as MNHNS and CDR2 as SASEGT. Trimming removed 2 bases at V and 10 bases at J, with 12 bases between. The CDR3 length is 14 residues. The CDR3: CASSENRALSPLHF. CDR3 DNA: TGTGCCAGCAGTGAAAACAGGGCGCTGTCACCCCTCCACTTT.